Listed below are T cell receptor beta chains from one sample, sequenced in a study of T cell repertoires in cytomegalovirus infection. MiXCR, run by TCRdb on the reads, gives a single entry per CDR3 protein. The top ten hold 2.8% of the sample, which has some 680,000 distinct CDR3 sequences, roughly 36% seen once. The sample was PBMCs. The receptor set was obtained from a human donor in good health (CMV status not recorded). Some clones in this sample may be carry-over from other donors' samples. Each CDR3 is given with its conserved first and last residue. The order of the fields is CDR3 DNA, CDR3 protein, D gene, clone size, V gene, CDR3 length, J gene. D genes are given only for firm matches. Size tells how often a clone was seen (once, few, many) or the class of an expanded clone, and some rows leave it out.

TGTGCCAGCAGCCAAGATCATGGCGGGAGCAATGAGCAGTTCTTC	CASSQDHGGSNEQFF	TRBD2	once	TRBV4-1	15	TRBJ2-1
TGTGCCAGCGTCACTACGAGCGGGCGATTGGGTGAGCAGTTCTTC	CASVTTSGRLGEQFF	-	-	TRBV12-3/TRBV12-4	15	TRBJ2-1
TGTGCCACCAAGAGCTTCGGGGGGGCAGAGATGGGCTACACCTTC	CATKSFGGAEMGYTF	-	-	TRBV27	15	TRBJ1-2
TGTGCCAGCAGCTTCGGAATACCGGGACAGGGGAAATCAGATACGCAGTATTTT	CASSFGIPGQGKSDTQYF	TRBD1	-	TRBV11-3	18	TRBJ2-3
TGTGCCAGCAGCTTAGCAGGTGGGGGCAGCCCCCAGCATTTT	CASSLAGGGSPQHF	-	-	TRBV7-2	14	TRBJ1-5
TGCGCCAGCAGTCGTGCGGGAGCGATAGCCAAAAACATTCAGTACTTC	CASSRAGAIAKNIQYF	TRBD2	few	TRBV5-1	16	TRBJ2-4
TGTGCCACCAGTGATCGACAGGGGGCGGCTTTTAATGAGCAGTTCTTC	CATSDRQGAAFNEQFF	TRBD1	few	TRBV24-1	16	TRBJ2-1
TGTGCCAGCACGTTCCAAGAGACCCAGTACTTC	CASTFQETQYF	-	-	TRBV2	11	TRBJ2-5
TGTGCCAGCAGCCCAACCGGGATCGGCCCCTACGAGCAGTACTTC	CASSPTGIGPYEQYF	-	-	TRBV14	15	TRBJ2-7
TGTGCCAGTAGTATAGACGGGTCGGGAAGCGTTGAGCAGTTCTTC	CASSIDGSGSVEQFF	-	few	TRBV19	15	TRBJ2-1
TGTGCCAGCAGCTCGCCCTCGGGACAGCTCGGGGAGCTGTTTTTT	CASSSPSGQLGELFF	TRBD1	-	TRBV7-9	15	TRBJ2-2
TGTGCCAGTAGGGGGAGGAGGGTTTATGAGCAGTTCTTC	CASRGRRVYEQFF	-	once	TRBV19	13	TRBJ2-1
TGTGCCAGCGGGAGGGACAGGGGACAATATGAAGCTTTCTTT	CASGRDRGQYEAFF	TRBD1	few	TRBV6-1	14	TRBJ1-1
TGTGCCAGCAGACCGAGGACAGGGGTGTATGGCTACACCTTC	CASRPRTGVYGYTF	TRBD1	-	TRBV27	14	TRBJ1-2
TGTGCCAGCAGTTCCGTGGGGGGACGTGCGAACGAGCAGTACTTC	CASSSVGGRANEQYF	-	-	TRBV12-3/TRBV12-4	15	TRBJ2-7
TGTGCCAGCAGCTCGGGGACTAGCGGCCCTTTAAGCTCCTACAATGAGCAGTTCTTC	CASSSGTSGPLSSYNEQFF	TRBD2	few	TRBV7-2	19	TRBJ2-1
TGTGCCAGCAGTTTGGAGCACAATAATCAGCCCCAGCATTTT	CASSLEHNNQPQHF	-	few	TRBV28	14	TRBJ1-5
TGTGCCAGCAGTTCGGGCAGATCGAATTCACCCCTCCACTTT	CASSSGRSNSPLHF	-	-	TRBV28	14	TRBJ1-6
TGTGCCAGCAGTCCGTTCCCTGTACAAGCTTTCTTT	CASSPFPVQAFF	-	few	TRBV28	12	TRBJ1-1
TGTGCCAGCTCACCACCCGGGGAGAGAAGAGATACGCAGTATTTT	CASSPPGERRDTQYF	-	few	TRBV18	15	TRBJ2-3
TGTGCCAGCAGTCCGACCGATCGCTTTGGCTACACCTTC	CASSPTDRFGYTF	-	-	TRBV7-9	13	TRBJ1-2
TGTGCCAGCAGCTTAGGGCCCACGGAGTGGACAGGGTTGGCAGATACGCAGTATTTT	CASSLGPTEWTGLADTQYF	TRBD1	-	TRBV7-3	19	TRBJ2-3
TGTGCCATCAGTGAGTCGTTGGGTCTTGAGCAGTTCTTC	CAISESLGLEQFF	-	-	TRBV10-3	13	TRBJ2-1
TGTGCCAGCAGCCGAGCGGGGGACACCGGGGAGCTGTTTTTT	CASSRAGDTGELFF	TRBD2	many	TRBV7-2	14	TRBJ2-2
TGTGCCAGCATATGGACAGGAGACACTGAAGCTTTCTTT	CASIWTGDTEAFF	TRBD1	many	TRBV6-1	13	TRBJ1-1
TGTGCCAGCATGGCGGGAGTGGATTACAATGAGCAGTTCTTC	CASMAGVDYNEQFF	TRBD2	few	TRBV7-2	14	TRBJ2-1
TGTGCCAGCAGCTTTATCGGCTATGGCTACACCTTC	CASSFIGYGYTF	-	-	TRBV7-2	12	TRBJ1-2
TGTGCCAGCCGGGGCCTGGAGACCGGGGAGCTGTTTTTT	CASRGLETGELFF	-	-	TRBV2	13	TRBJ2-2
TGTGCCAGCAGCCGTAGTGGAGGCGGAAGGCCTGGCTACACCTTC	CASSRSGGGRPGYTF	-	-	TRBV27	15	TRBJ1-2
TGTGCCATCCAAGGAGGGGGAGGTGAGCAGTTCTTC	CAIQGGGGEQFF	-	few	TRBV10-3	12	TRBJ2-1
TGTGCCAGCAGCTTAAGGGTAGCCGGGGGGGCCACCGGGGAGCTGTTTTTT	CASSLRVAGGATGELFF	TRBD2	-	TRBV7-2	17	TRBJ2-2
TGTGCCAGCAGTTTAGGGACAGGGGGACCGAACACTGAAGCTTTCTTT	CASSLGTGGPNTEAFF	TRBD1	few	TRBV12-3/TRBV12-4	16	TRBJ1-1
TGTGCCAGTAGTCCAGGGAGTGGCACTGAAGCTTTCTTT	CASSPGSGTEAFF	-	few	TRBV18	13	TRBJ1-1
TGTGCCAGTCATCGGGGCAGTAGGAACACTGAAGCTTTCTTT	CASHRGSRNTEAFF	-	-	TRBV19	14	TRBJ1-1
TGCGCCAGCAGCCAAGGTCCGACGGTGAACACTGAAGCTTTCTTT	CASSQGPTVNTEAFF	-	few	TRBV4-1	15	TRBJ1-1
TGTGCCAGCAGCGCCCGGACCAACACTAATTCACCCCTCCACTTT	CASSARTNTNSPLHF	-	few	TRBV11-2	15	TRBJ1-6
TGTGCCAGCAGTCTCGGGACTAGCGGGATCCTCTTTGGTGAGCAGTTCTTC	CASSLGTSGILFGEQFF	TRBD2	few	TRBV27	17	TRBJ2-1
TGTGCCAGCAGTTACGGGACAGTTCGAGGGAAAGGCTACACCTTC	CASSYGTVRGKGYTF	TRBD1	few	TRBV6-2/TRBV6-3	15	TRBJ1-2
TGCAGTGCTAGGGACGCGACAGGGATTAACTATGGCTACACCTTC	CSARDATGINYGYTF	TRBD1	-	TRBV20-1	15	TRBJ1-2
TGTGCCAGCAGACCCGGGACCACTAATGAAAAACTGTTTTTT	CASRPGTTNEKLFF	-	many	TRBV7-6	14	TRBJ1-4
TGTGCCAGCACCCGGGACAGCTTCGCCTACAATCAGCCCCAGCATTTT	CASTRDSFAYNQPQHF	TRBD1	few	TRBV6-2/TRBV6-3	16	TRBJ1-5
TGCGCCAGCAGCCAAGACGGGGCCGGGAACACTGAAGCTTTCTTT	CASSQDGAGNTEAFF	-	-	TRBV4-3	15	TRBJ1-1
TGTGCCAGCAGTTACGCACGGACAGGGTACGAGCAGTACTTC	CASSYARTGYEQYF	TRBD1	-	TRBV6-5	14	TRBJ2-7
TGTGCCAGCAGCTTAGAACTAGCGGGAGGAACACAGAGGAAGAGAGATACGCAGTATTTT	CASSLELAGGTQRKRDTQYF	TRBD2	few	TRBV7-6	20	TRBJ2-3
TGTGCCAGCAGTTTAGCCCTCGGCAGTCGGGACGTGCAGTACTTC	CASSLALGSRDVQYF	-	-	TRBV12-3/TRBV12-4	15	TRBJ2-7
TGTGCCAGCAGCTTAGGACCAGGGAGGGATGGTTCACCCCTCCACTTT	CASSLGPGRDGSPLHF	-	few	TRBV7-3	16	TRBJ1-6
TGTGCCACTCTCCTGGACAGCACAGATACGCAGTATTTT	CATLLDSTDTQYF	-	few	TRBV11-2	13	TRBJ2-3
TGCGCCAGCAGCGTTGACAGGGGGCTCGTCGGGGAGCTGTTTTTT	CASSVDRGLVGELFF	TRBD1	-	TRBV10-1	15	TRBJ2-2
TGCAGCGTTTCGGTCAGGGGAACTTCTAACTATGGCTACACCTTC	CSVSVRGTSNYGYTF	-	-	TRBV29-1	15	TRBJ1-2
TGCAGTGCCAAGACAATAGCCAAAAACATTCAGTACTTC	CSAKTIAKNIQYF	-	-	TRBV20-1	13	TRBJ2-4
TGTGCCAGCCACACAGGGGGTACTGAAGCTTTCTTT	CASHTGGTEAFF	TRBD1	-	TRBV5-4	12	TRBJ1-1
TGTGCCAGCAGTTTCTTCAGTGAAAAACTGTTTTTT	CASSFFSEKLFF	-	few	TRBV12-3/TRBV12-4	12	TRBJ1-4